This TCR beta chain emerged from a study of a mutant IDH1 vaccine in newly diagnosed glioma. TCRdb's table, derived via immunoSEQ multiplex PCR, lists solely in-frame clones and lacks some. The sample carries 60,000 to 70,000 clones, 83% recorded once. CDR3 length: 12 amino acids. Germline V gene lookup returns CDR1 GTSNPN and CDR2 SVGIG (reference sequence). V was trimmed by 0 bases and J by 3 bases, leaving 6 bases between them. Time point described: week 47, end of study. Vaccination comprised doses that each held 300 ug of mutant IDH1 20-mer peptide, plus topical imiquimod. This clone was counted once. As yet, its antigen is unknown.

Material: PBMCs, obtained from a glioma patient whose treatment included an IDH1 peptide vaccine. This TCR was recovered from a man in his thirties or forties with glioma. The rearrangement uses TRBV30 and TRBJ2-7, with D possibly being TRBD1 (6 bases). Here the CDR3 reads CAWSVQGYEQYF. The CDR3 DNA is TGTGCCTGGAGTGTACAGGGCTACGAGCAGTACTTC.